Following are 12 T cell receptor beta chains from one sample sequenced in a study of cytomegalovirus exposure and HLA in healthy donors. 13 Jbeta primers and 60 Vbeta primers were used for the PCR. The method was immunoSEQ multiplex PCR; TCRdb's version includes in-frame clones alone and lacks a portion of them. The sample lists 150,000 to 250,000 clones; approximately 85% were seen once. Sequencing input: PBMCs. The source of these receptors is a woman aged 45-59 years in good health and CMV-seronegative.

The chain is built from TRBV6-5 and TRBJ2-7, with a weak D call TRBD1 (6 bases). The V gene's germline CDR1 is MNHEY and CDR2 SVGAGI. The CDR3 totals 14 residues. Trimming stripped 4 bases from V and 2 bases from J, with 12 bases between. CDR3 protein: CASSFGDTTYEQYF. CDR3 bases: TGTGCCAGCAGTTTTGGGGACACGACCTACGAGCAGTACTTC.

The chain couples TRBV6-1 to TRBJ2-5; 7 nucleotides agree with TRBD1. Unmatched junction bases numbered 6, after V lost 5 bases and J lost 0 bases. The V gene's germline CDR1 is MNHNS and CDR2 SASEGT. The CDR3 is 15 amino acids. The CDR3 nucleotides read TGTGCCAGCAGTTGGACAGGCCTGTACCAAGAGACCCAGTACTTC. Protein product: CASSWTGLYQETQYF.

The chain couples TRBV19 to TRBJ1-5, with D uncertain. This CDR3 region has 15 residues. V was shortened by 0 bases and J by 5 bases, with 11 bases between the two germline ends. Germline V gene sequence: CDR1 LNHDA, CDR2 SQIVND (reference sequence). CDR3 amino acids: CASSIDRGRDQPQHF. The CDR3 DNA reads TGTGCCAGTAGTATAGATCGAGGGAGGGATCAGCCCCAGCATTTT.

In this sample, this clone turned up a few times. The rearrangement links TRBV4-2 to TRBJ1-3; D gene unclear. Trimming took off 1 base at V and 4 bases at J, with 11 bases between the two ends. Germline-derived CDR1 and CDR2 are LGHNA and YNFKEQ. The CDR3 is 15 residues long. The CDR3 coding sequence is TGTGCCAGCAGCCAAGGGTACACACAAGGAAACACCATATATTTT. Protein product: CASSQGYTQGNTIYF.

The V call is TRBV10-2, the J call TRBJ2-7, with D possibly matching TRBD1 (6 bases). Germline V gene data show CDR1 as WSHSY and CDR2 as SAAADI. V lost 10 bases to trimming and J lost 3 bases, with 13 bases between them. The CDR3 is made up of 12 amino acids. As DNA, the CDR3 is TGCGCCACCCGGGACAATGACTACGAGCAGTACTTC. The encoded protein is CATRDNDYEQYF.

V is TRBV19 and J is TRBJ1-1, with D perhaps matching TRBD1 (5 bases). Deletions cut 6 bases from V and 0 bases from J, with 20 bases between. The germline gives CDR1 LNHDA, CDR2 SQIVND (reference sequence). The CDR3 runs to 17 residues. The CDR3 is CASSTRKGTRMNTEAFF. The CDR3 DNA is TGTGCCAGTAGCACGCGAAAAGGGACTCGAATGAACACTGAAGCTTTCTTT.

The J gene is TRBJ2-1, the V gene TRBV30; TRBD2 matches at 9 bases. The CDR3 loop spans 15 amino acids. Losses at the gene ends were 5 bases for V and 1 base for J; bases not matched to a gene: 6. Germline-derived CDR1 and CDR2 are GTSNPN and SVGIG (reference sequence). This CDR3 is CAWDPAGGSYNEQFF. Here the CDR3 DNA reads TGTGCCTGGGACCCTGCGGGGGGGTCCTACAATGAGCAGTTCTTC.

The chain couples TRBV6-5 to TRBJ2-1; 8 bases fit TRBD2. Germline CDR1 reads MNHEY; CDR2 reads SVGAGI. The V segment lost 2 bases and the J segment 8 bases; nucleotides outside the gene matches: 8. The CDR3 runs to 15 residues. DNA for the CDR3: TGTGCCAGCAGTTACCGCGGAACGGGGGGGGATGAGCAGTTCTTC. It translates to CASSYRGTGGDEQFF.

This sequence joins TRBV6-5 and TRBJ1-4; TRBD1 might be the D (5 bases). Trimming shortened V by 6 bases and J by 7 bases, and 15 bases separated the two germline ends. The CDR3 loop spans 14 amino acids. Germline CDR1 MNHEY, CDR2 SVGAGI. CDR3 nucleotide sequence: TGTGCCAGCAGCCCGGGGGGTCCCCGTGAAAAACTGTTTTTT. This sequence encodes CASSPGGPREKLFF.

This sequence joins TRBV28 and TRBJ1-1; 7 nucleotides align to TRBD1. The CDR3 is made up of 15 amino acids. Germline V gene lookup returns CDR1 MDHEN and CDR2 SYDVKM. Trimming cost V 4 bases and J 5 bases; bases outside gene matches: 10. The CDR3 sequence is CASSSLTTGRTEAFF. The CDR3 region has the DNA TGTGCCAGCAGTTCGTTAACGACAGGGCGAACTGAAGCTTTCTTT.

This chain's CDR3 is CARIRTGGEKLFF. For the CDR3, the DNA is TGTGCAAGGATAAGGACAGGCGGGGAAAAACTGTTTTTT. V gene TRBV12-2 combines with J gene TRBJ1-4; TRBD1 is the table's D call, not checked against the DNA. TRBV12-2 has pseudogene status. This CDR3 spans 13 amino acids.

The gene calls are TRBV5-1 and TRBJ2-7; 8 bases map to TRBD1. Trimming cost V 0 bases and J 3 bases; bases outside gene matches: 8. The CDR3 extends over 16 amino acids. Germline-derived CDR1 and CDR2 are SGHRS and YFSETQ. This CDR3 reads CASSLGPAGQDYEQYF. In DNA form, the CDR3 reads TGCGCCAGCAGCTTGGGCCCGGCGGGACAGGACTACGAGCAGTACTTC.